The next 11 T cell receptor beta chains were all read from a single sample in a study of beta chain features in type 1 diabetes. General study points: Significant though moderate, a shortening of TCRB CDR3s appeared in all four CD4+ subsets of Type 1 diabetes patients.

The antigens these receptors bind are not known. Expressed TCRB transcripts were sequenced because the entire RNA isolate underwent reverse transcription. Sequenced by immunoSEQ multiplex PCR; TCRdb stores in-frame clones only, minus some. The sample lists hundreds of thousands of clones, roughly 8.8% occurring once. The sample was central memory CD4+ T cells from blood. The receptors stem from a man younger than 40 with type 1 diabetes.

This clone was seen ten or more times. The J gene is TRBJ1-4, the V gene TRBV14; D gene ambiguous. Germline CDR1 SGHDN, CDR2 FVKESK. This CDR3 spans 13 amino acids. V shed 4 bases and J shed 9 bases, with 12 bases lying between them. The CDR3 DNA follows: TGTGCCAGCAGCCCGCAGGCCCTGCAAAAACTGTTTTTT. It specifies CASSPQALQKLFF.

V usage is TRBV5-6 and J usage is TRBJ1-1; D uncertain. Per germline, CDR1 SGHDT and CDR2 YYEEEE. V lost 2 bases to trimming and J lost 4 bases, with 9 bases between them. This CDR3 is 13 amino acids long. The CDR3 here is CASSFGGGTEAFF. In nucleotides, the CDR3 is TGTGCCAGCAGCTTCGGTGGCGGCACTGAAGCTTTCTTT.

V and J are TRBV28 and TRBJ1-1, with D maybe TRBD1 (6 bases). Trimming pared 4 bases from V and 1 base from J, leaving 13 bases between. Germline assignment: CDR1 MDHEN and CDR2 SYDVKM. The CDR3 contains 15 residues. The CDR3 loop is CASSSPPTGNTEAFF. In nucleotides, the CDR3 is TGTGCCAGCAGTTCCCCGCCGACAGGGAACACTGAAGCTTTCTTT.

The V gene is TRBV7-2, the J gene TRBJ2-7, with D unresolved. Germline V gene sequence: CDR1 SGHTA, CDR2 FQGNSA. This CDR3 has 13 residues. The ends were cut back, 5 bases at V and 4 bases at J, with 12 bases in the middle. In DNA form, the CDR3 reads TGTGCCAGCAGCAACATAGGGTGGTACGAGCAGTACTTC. Translating it yields CASSNIGWYEQYF.

There are a few counts of this clone. The chain is built from TRBV4-2 and TRBJ2-1; D gene uncertain. The CDR3 contains 14 residues. Trimming took off 4 bases at V and 3 bases at J, with 10 bases between the two ends. CDR1 LGHNA and CDR2 YNFKEQ come from the germline V gene. The CDR3 sequence is CASSPGLIYNEQFF. DNA for the CDR3: TGTGCCAGCAGCCCGGGCCTCATCTACAATGAGCAGTTCTTC.

This chain joins TRBV5-4 and TRBJ2-5, with TRBD1 identical over 7 bases. Germline V gene data show CDR1 as SGHNT and CDR2 as YYREEE (reference sequence). Unmatched junction bases numbered 4, after V lost 5 bases and J lost 3 bases. This CDR3 is 13 amino acids long. In DNA form, the CDR3 reads TGTGCCAGCAGTTCCGGGACAGAAGAGACCCAGTACTTC. Its translation is CASSSGTEETQYF.

This clone has more than one count but fewer than ten. The CDR3 here is CASSFDRGWEQYF. CDR3 DNA sequence: TGCGCCAGCAGCTTTGACAGGGGATGGGAGCAGTACTTC. The chain is built from TRBV5-1 and TRBJ2-7; 8 bases map to TRBD1. In germline, CDR1 is SGHRS, CDR2 YFSETQ. J lost 7 bases, V lost 2 bases, and 5 bases had no gene match. The CDR3 runs to 13 residues.

This clone came up a few times. The rearrangement joins TRBV7-6 to TRBJ2-1, with TRBD1 matching 9 bases. CDR1 and CDR2 from the germline V gene are SGHVS and FNYEAQ. The CDR3 is made up of 15 amino acids. V gave up 5 bases and J gave up 3 bases; unmatched junction bases: 5. CDR3 in amino acids: CASSRQGGFYNEQFF. The CDR3 DNA reads TGTGCCAGCAGCCGACAGGGGGGGTTCTACAATGAGCAGTTCTTC. The entire variable domain, with the rest obtained from reference TRBV7-6 and TRBJ2-1, is as follows: GAGVSQSPRYKVTKRGQDVALRCDPISGHVSLYWYRQALGQGPEFLTYFNYEAQQDKSGLPNDRFSAERPEGSISTLTIQRTEQRDSAMYRCASSRQGGFYNEQFFGPGTRLTVL.

As to this clone: This sample also contains other DNA sequences that code for the same CDR3. The chain links TRBV29-1 to TRBJ1-2, with D unresolved. The CDR3 totals 10 residues. Per the germline V gene, CDR1 is SQVTM and CDR2 is ANQGSEA. The V end was cut by 4 bases, the J end by 8 bases, with 8 bases between. CDR3 coding DNA: TGCAGCGTTGGTCAGGAGGGCTACACCTTC. It translates to CSVGQEGYTF.

Only a few counts were recorded for this clone. CDR3 residues: CASSQGPEIYGYTF. CDR3 DNA: TGTGCCAGCAGCCAAGGGCCGGAGATCTATGGCTACACCTTC. V gene TRBV14 combines with J gene TRBJ1-2; D is ambiguous. CDR3 length: 14 amino acids. Germline CDR1 reads SGHDN; CDR2 reads FVKESK. V lost 1 base and J 4 bases, leaving 10 bases between the germline ends.

This clone was seen a few times. The chain carries TRBV9 and TRBJ2-3, with D possibly being TRBD1 or TRBD2 (5 bases each). V lost 3 bases to trimming and J lost 2 bases, with 16 bases between them. Germline V lookup: CDR1 SGDLS, CDR2 YYNGEE. The CDR3 is 16 residues long. The CDR3 reads CASSGPPGRFTDTQYF. Here the CDR3 DNA reads TGTGCCAGCAGCGGGCCTCCGGGACGGTTCACAGATACGCAGTATTTT.